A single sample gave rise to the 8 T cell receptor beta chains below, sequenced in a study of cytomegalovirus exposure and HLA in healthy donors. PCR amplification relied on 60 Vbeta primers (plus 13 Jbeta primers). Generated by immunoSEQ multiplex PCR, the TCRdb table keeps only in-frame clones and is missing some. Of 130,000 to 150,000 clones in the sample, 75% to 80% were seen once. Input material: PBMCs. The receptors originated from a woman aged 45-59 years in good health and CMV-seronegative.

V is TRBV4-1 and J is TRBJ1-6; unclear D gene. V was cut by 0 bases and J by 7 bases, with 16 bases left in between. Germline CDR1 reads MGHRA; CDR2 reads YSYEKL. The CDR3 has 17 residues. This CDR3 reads CASSQDRGARLNSPLHF. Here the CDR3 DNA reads TGCGCCAGCAGCCAAGATCGCGGCGCGAGGCTAAATTCACCCCTCCACTTT.

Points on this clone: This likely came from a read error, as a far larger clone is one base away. The CDR3 region is CAWGTGALNTEAFF. CDR3 DNA sequence: TGTGCCTGGGGGACAGGGGCTTTGAACACTGAAGCTTTCTTT. V usage is TRBV30 and J usage is TRBJ1-1; TRBD1 aligns across 10 bases. Germline CDR1 is GTSNPN and CDR2 is SVGIG (reference sequence). CDR3 size: 14 residues. The junction had 3 bases not matched to a gene; V was cut back by 5 bases and J by 0 bases.

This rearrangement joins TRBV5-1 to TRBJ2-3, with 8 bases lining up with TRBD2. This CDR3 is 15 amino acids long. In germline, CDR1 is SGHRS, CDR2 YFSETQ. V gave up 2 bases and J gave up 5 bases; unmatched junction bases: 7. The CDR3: CASSFIGGGVDTQYF. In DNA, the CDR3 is TGCGCCAGCAGCTTCATCGGGGGGGGCGTAGATACGCAGTATTTT.

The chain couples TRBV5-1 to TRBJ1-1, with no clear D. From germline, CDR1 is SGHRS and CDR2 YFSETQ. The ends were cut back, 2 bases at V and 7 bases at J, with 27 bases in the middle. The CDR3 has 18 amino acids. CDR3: CASSLPTAGPPVLGEAFF. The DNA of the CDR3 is TGCGCCAGCAGCTTACCCACCGCGGGTCCTCCGGTATTAGGTGAAGCTTTCTTT.

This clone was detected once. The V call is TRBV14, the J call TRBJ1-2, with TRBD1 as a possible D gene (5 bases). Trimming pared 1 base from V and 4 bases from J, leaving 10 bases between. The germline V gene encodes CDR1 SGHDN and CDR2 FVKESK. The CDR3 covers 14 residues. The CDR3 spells CASSQVSGVYGYTF. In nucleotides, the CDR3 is TGTGCCAGCAGCCAAGTCTCGGGGGTCTATGGCTACACCTTC.

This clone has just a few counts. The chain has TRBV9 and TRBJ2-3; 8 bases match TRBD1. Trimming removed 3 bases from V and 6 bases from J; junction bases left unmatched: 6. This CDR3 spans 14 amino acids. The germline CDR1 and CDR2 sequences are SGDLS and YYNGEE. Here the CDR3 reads CASSGKGDRDTQYF. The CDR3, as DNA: TGTGCCAGCAGCGGTAAGGGGGACAGGGATACGCAGTATTTT.

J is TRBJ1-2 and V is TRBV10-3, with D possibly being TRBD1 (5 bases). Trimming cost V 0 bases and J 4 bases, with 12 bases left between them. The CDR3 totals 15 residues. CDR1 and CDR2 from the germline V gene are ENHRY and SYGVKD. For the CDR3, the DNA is TGTGCCATCAGTGAGTCTCTTGGGGGGGGCTATGGCTACACCTTC. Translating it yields CAISESLGGGYGYTF.

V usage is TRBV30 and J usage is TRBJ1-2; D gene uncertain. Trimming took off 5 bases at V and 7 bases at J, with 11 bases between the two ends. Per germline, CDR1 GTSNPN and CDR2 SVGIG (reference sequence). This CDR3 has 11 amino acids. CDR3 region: CAWDRGSGYTF. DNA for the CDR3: TGTGCCTGGGACCGGGGAAGTGGCTACACCTTC.